This T cell receptor (beta chain) was profiled in a study of cytomegalovirus exposure and HLA in healthy donors. Points on this clone: The antigen remains undetermined.

The PCR contained 60 Vbeta and 13 Jbeta primers. TCRdb's copy holds only in-frame clones and misses some; the assay was immunoSEQ multiplex PCR. The sample consists of about 130,000 clones, roughly 75% of them appearing once. Broader study findings: Earlier analysis yielded a pattern in which most TCR beta V segments were productive about 87% or about 30% of the time.

The CDR3 loop spans 18 amino acids. Looked up from germline, CDR1 is KGHSH and CDR2 is LQKENI. Losses at the gene ends were 1 base for V and 0 bases for J; bases not matched to a gene: 10. This TCR derives from a female donor in good health and CMV-seronegative. What was sequenced was PBMCs. The chain joins TRBV18 to TRBJ1-1; 8 positions match TRBD1. The CDR3 DNA reads as TGTGCCAGCTCACCACGGGTGGGACAGGAATTCATGAACACTGAAGCTTTCTTT. Residues: CASSPRVGQEFMNTEAFF.